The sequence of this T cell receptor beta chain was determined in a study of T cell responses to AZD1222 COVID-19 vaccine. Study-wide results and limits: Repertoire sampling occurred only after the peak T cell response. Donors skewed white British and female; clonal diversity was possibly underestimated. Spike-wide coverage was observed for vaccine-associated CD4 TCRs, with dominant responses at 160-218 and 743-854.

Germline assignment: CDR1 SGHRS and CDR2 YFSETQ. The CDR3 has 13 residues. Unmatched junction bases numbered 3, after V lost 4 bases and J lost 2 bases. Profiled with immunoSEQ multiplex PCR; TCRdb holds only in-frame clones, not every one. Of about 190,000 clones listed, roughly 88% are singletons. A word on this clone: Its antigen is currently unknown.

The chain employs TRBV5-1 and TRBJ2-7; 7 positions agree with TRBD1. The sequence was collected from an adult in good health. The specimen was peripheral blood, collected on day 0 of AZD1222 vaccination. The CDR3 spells CASSGGQTYEQYF. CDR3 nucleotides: TGCGCCAGCAGCGGGGGACAGACCTACGAGCAGTACTTC.